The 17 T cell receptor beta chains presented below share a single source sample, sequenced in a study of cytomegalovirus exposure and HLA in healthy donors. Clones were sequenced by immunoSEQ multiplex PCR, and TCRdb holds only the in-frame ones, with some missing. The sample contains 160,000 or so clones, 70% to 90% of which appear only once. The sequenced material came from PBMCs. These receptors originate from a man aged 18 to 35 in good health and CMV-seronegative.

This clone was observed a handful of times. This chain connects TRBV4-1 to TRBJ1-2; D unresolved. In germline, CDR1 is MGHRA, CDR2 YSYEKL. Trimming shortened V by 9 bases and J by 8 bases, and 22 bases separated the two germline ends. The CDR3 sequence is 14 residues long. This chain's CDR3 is CASKLSEAWRGYTF. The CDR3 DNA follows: TGCGCCAGTAAACTCAGTGAGGCCTGGCGCGGCTACACCTTC.

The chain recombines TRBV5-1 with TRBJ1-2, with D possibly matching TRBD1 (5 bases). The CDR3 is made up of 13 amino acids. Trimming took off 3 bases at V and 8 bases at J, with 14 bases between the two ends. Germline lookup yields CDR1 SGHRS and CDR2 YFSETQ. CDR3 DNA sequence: TGCGCCAGCAGCTCACCAGGGATTAGGGGCTACACCTTC. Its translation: CASSSPGIRGYTF.

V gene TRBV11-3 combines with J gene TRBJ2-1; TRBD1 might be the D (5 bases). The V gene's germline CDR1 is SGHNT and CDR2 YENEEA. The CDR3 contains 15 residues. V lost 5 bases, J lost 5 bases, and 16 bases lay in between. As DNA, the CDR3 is TGTGCCAGCAGCCCCCTTTTAGGGGCTCACAATGAGCAGTTCTTC. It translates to CASSPLLGAHNEQFF. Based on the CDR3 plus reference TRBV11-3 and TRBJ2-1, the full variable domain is EAGVVQSPRYKIIEKKQPVAFWCNPISGHNTLYWYLQNLGQGPELLIRYENEEAVDDSQLPKDRFSAERLKGVDSTLKIQPAELGDSAVYLCASSPLLGAHNEQFFGPGTRLTVL.

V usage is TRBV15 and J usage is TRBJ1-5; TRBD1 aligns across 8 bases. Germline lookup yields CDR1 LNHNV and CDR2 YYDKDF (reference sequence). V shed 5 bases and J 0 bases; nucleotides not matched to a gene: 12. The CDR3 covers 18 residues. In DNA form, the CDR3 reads TGTGCCACCAGCCCCCGAAGGCAGGGGGCTTATAGCAATCAGCCCCAGCATTTT. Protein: CATSPRRQGAYSNQPQHF.

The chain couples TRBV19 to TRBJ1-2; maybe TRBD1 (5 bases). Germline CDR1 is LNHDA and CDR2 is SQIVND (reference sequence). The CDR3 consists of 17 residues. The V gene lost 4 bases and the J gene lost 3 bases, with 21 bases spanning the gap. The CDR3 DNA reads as TGTGCCAGTAGTACCAGGGTGCGGTCGGCCCGAGACTATGGCTACACCTTC. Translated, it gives CASSTRVRSARDYGYTF.

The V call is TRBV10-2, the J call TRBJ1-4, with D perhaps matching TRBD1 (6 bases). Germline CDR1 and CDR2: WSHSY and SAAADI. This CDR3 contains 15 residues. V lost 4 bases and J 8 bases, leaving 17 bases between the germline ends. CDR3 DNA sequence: TGCGCCAGCAGTGTGGCGAGGGAGGGGGGAGAAAAACTGTTTTTT. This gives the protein CASSVAREGGEKLFF.

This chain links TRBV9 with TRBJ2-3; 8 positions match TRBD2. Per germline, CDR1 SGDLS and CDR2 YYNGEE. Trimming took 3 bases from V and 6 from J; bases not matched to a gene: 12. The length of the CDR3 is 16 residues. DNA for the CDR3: TGTGCCAGCAGCGCCGATTCCGGGACTAGTGACGATACGCAGTATTTT. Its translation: CASSADSGTSDDTQYF.

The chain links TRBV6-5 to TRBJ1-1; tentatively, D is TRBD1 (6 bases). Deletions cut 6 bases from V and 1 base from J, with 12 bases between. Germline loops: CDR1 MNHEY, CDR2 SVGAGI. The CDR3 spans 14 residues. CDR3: CASSPQGPNTEAFF. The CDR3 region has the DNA TGTGCCAGCAGCCCTCAGGGGCCGAACACTGAAGCTTTCTTT.

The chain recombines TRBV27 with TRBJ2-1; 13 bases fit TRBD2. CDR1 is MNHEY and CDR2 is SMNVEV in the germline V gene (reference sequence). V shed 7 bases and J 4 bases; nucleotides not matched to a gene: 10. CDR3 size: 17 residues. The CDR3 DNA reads TGTGCCAGCAATAAGGGACTAGCGGGAACCTTTTACAATGAGCAGTTCTTC. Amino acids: CASNKGLAGTFYNEQFF.

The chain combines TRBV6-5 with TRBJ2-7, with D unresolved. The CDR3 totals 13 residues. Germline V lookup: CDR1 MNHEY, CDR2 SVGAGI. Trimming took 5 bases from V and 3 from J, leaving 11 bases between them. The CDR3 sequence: CASSTRQDYEQYV. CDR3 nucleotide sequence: TGTGCCAGCAGTACGCGACAAGACTACGAGCAGTACGTC.

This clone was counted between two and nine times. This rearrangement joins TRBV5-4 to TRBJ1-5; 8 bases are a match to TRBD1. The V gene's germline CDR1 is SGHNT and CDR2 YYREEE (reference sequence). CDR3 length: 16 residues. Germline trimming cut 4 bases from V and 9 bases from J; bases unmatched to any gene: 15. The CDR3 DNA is TGTGCCAGCAGCCCCGGACAGGGCTTGTTGTCAGGGCCCCAGCATTTT. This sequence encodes CASSPGQGLLSGPQHF.

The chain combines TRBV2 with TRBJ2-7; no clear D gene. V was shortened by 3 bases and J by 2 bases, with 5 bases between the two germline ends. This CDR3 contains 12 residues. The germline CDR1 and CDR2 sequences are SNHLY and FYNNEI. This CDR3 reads CASSDRAYEQYF. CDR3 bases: TGTGCCAGCAGTGATCGTGCCTACGAGCAGTACTTC.

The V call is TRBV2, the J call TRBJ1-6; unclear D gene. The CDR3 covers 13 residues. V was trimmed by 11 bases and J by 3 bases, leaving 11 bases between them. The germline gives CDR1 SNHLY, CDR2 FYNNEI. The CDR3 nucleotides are TGTGCCGTGGGAGGGAGCTATAATTCACCCCTCCACTTT. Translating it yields CAVGGSYNSPLHF. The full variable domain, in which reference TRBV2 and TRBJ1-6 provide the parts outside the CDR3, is EPEVTQTPSHQVTQMGQEVILRCVPISNHLYFYWYRQILGQKVEFLVSFYNNEISEKSEIFDDQFSVERPDGSNFTLKIRSTKLEDSAMYFCAVGGSYNSPLHFGNGTRLTVT.

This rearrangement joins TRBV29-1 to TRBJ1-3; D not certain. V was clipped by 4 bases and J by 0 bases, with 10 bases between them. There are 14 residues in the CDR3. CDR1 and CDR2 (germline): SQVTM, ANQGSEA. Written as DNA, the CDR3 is TGCAGCGTTGGGGAGGGATTCTCTGGAAACACCATATATTTT. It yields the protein CSVGEGFSGNTIYF.

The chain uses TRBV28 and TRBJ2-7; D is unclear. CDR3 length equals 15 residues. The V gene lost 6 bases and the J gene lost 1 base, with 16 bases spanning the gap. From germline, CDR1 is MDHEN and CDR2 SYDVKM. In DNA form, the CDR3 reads TGTGCCAGCAGCGGAACCCGCGGCGATTCCTACGAGCAGTACGTC. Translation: CASSGTRGDSYEQYV.

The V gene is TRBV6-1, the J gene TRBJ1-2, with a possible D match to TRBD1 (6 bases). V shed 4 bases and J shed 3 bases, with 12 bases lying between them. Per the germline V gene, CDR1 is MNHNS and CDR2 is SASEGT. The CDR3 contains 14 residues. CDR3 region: CASSVSRGHYGYTF. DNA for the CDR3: TGTGCCAGCAGTGTGAGCAGGGGACACTATGGCTACACCTTC.

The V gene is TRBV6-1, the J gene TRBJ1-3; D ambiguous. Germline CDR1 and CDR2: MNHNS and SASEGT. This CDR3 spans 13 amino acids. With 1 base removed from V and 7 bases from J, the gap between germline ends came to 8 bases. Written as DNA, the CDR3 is TGTGCCAGCAGTGAAGGGCAGCGGAACACCATATATTTT. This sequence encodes CASSEGQRNTIYF.